These 12 T cell receptor beta chains came from one sample sequenced in a study of CD8+ T cells in alopecia areata. After isolation, RNA underwent reverse transcription to generate cDNA as the sequencing template. Assay: immunoSEQ multiplex PCR; the TCRdb copy retains only in-frame clones and omits some. The data hold some 180,000 clones, with 45% to 60% observed a single time. Treatment noted: oral pan-JAK inhibitor, 5-10 mg twice daily. The input for sequencing was CD8+ T cells sorted from blood, taken around week 54, from a patient treated with tofacitinib. The receptors were sampled from a human donor with alopecia areata.

This clone was seen only a few times. The chain links TRBV13 to TRBJ1-4; TRBD1 agrees at 7 bases. V lost 4 bases, J lost 3 bases, and 2 bases stayed unmatched. CDR1 and CDR2 from the germline V gene are PRHDT and FYEKMQ (reference sequence). The CDR3 has 14 residues. The CDR3 region has the DNA TGTGCCAGCAGCTCCGGGACAGCTAATGAAAAACTGTTTTTT. Translation: CASSSGTANEKLFF.

This clone has only a few counts. The CDR3 DNA sequence: TGTGCCTGGAGCGTCGAGGACAAGTACCGTCAAGCTTTCTTT. Residues: CAWSVEDKYRQAFF. The chain links TRBV30 to TRBJ1-1; possibly TRBD1 for D (5 bases). Per germline, CDR1 GTSNPN and CDR2 SVGIG (reference sequence). The CDR3 consists of 14 residues. Trimming shortened V by 3 bases and J by 9 bases, and 20 bases separated the two germline ends.

The chain combines TRBV5-4 with TRBJ1-1, with TRBD1 matching 8 bases. This CDR3 is built from 12 residues. Germline V gene data show CDR1 as SGHNT and CDR2 as YYREEE (reference sequence). With V trimmed by 7 bases and J by 3 bases, 2 bases remained unmatched. The CDR3 loop is CASQTGDTEAFF. The CDR3 nucleotides are TGTGCCAGCCAGACAGGGGACACTGAAGCTTTCTTT.

This clone was picked up a small number of times. The genes are TRBV13 and TRBJ2-7; D is ambiguous. V lost 6 bases and J 4 bases, leaving 7 bases between the germline ends. In germline, CDR1 is PRHDT, CDR2 FYEKMQ (reference sequence). CDR3 length equals 11 residues. The CDR3 sequence: CASSMLYEQYF. CDR3 in DNA: TGTGCCAGCAGTATGCTTTACGAGCAGTACTTC. Full variable domain (remainder filled in from reference TRBV13 and TRBJ2-7): AAGVIQSPRHLIKEKRETATLKCYPIPRHDTVYWYQQGPGQDPQFLISFYEKMQSDKGSIPDRFSAQQFSDYHSELNMSSLELGDSALYFCASSMLYEQYFGPGTRLTVT.

This clone appeared a few times. This chain links TRBV7-8 with TRBJ2-1, with 10 bases aligning to TRBD2. CDR1 and CDR2 (germline): SGHVS, FQNEAQ. With V trimmed by 2 bases and J by 5 bases, 3 bases remained unmatched. The CDR3 covers 15 residues. Here the CDR3 DNA reads TGTGCCAGCAGCTTACTAGCGGGGGCCGACAATGAGCAGTTCTTC. Its translation is CASSLLAGADNEQFF.

The chain couples TRBV30 to TRBJ1-1; no clear D gene. This CDR3 contains 11 residues. Trimming removed 0 bases from V and 11 bases from J, with 10 bases in between. The germline CDR1 and CDR2 sequences are GTSNPN and SVGIG (reference sequence). The CDR3 nucleotides are TGTGCCTGGAGTGTACCCCGCGGGGCTTTCTTT. Translated, it gives CAWSVPRGAFF.

This clone was picked up one time. The chain has TRBV9 and TRBJ2-3; TRBD1 aligns across 9 bases. This CDR3 comprises 16 residues. The J segment lost 2 bases and the V segment lost 3 bases, leaving 7 bases of the junction unmatched. CDR1 SGDLS and CDR2 YYNGEE come from the germline V gene. The CDR3: CASSARGTGITDTQYF. In DNA form, the CDR3 reads TGTGCCAGCAGCGCCCGGGGGACAGGGATCACAGATACGCAGTATTTT.

V gene TRBV7-8 combines with J gene TRBJ2-3; D may match TRBD1 or TRBD2 (6 bases each). This CDR3 has 16 residues. The V gene's germline CDR1 is SGHVS and CDR2 FQNEAQ. Trimming pared 3 bases from V and 8 bases from J, leaving 21 bases between. CDR3 bases: TGTGCCAGCAGCTTGGGGGGACACCAATCCCCACGTACGCAGTATTTT. Its protein product is CASSLGGHQSPRTQYF.

This clone was counted a few times. This chain joins TRBV27 and TRBJ1-1; D is undetermined. The CDR3 loop spans 11 amino acids. Germline V gene sequence: CDR1 MNHEY, CDR2 SMNVEV (reference sequence). Trimming stripped 6 bases from V and 1 base from J, with 3 bases between. CDR3 bases: TGTGCCAGCAGAACGAACACTGAAGCTTTCTTT. Amino acids: CASRTNTEAFF.

This chain links TRBV15 with TRBJ2-3; tentative D call: TRBD2 (7 bases). Germline CDR1 and CDR2: LNHNV and YYDKDF (reference sequence). Trimming took off 8 bases at V and 1 base at J, with 13 bases between the two ends. CDR3 size: 14 residues. The CDR3 here is CATSGGHGTDTQYF. CDR3 coding DNA: TGTGCCACCTCCGGGGGGCATGGCACAGATACGCAGTATTTT.

This clone was counted a few times. J is TRBJ1-5 and V is TRBV30; D is uncertain. V was pared by 6 bases and J by 6 bases, with 12 bases between. The CDR3 totals 12 residues. In germline, CDR1 is GTSNPN, CDR2 SVGIG (reference sequence). Here the CDR3 DNA reads TGTGCCTGCGGCGGGGATGGTCAGCCCCAGCATTTT. This encodes CACGGDGQPQHF.

The chain joins TRBV9 to TRBJ2-5, with TRBD1 as a possible D gene (5 bases). The CDR3 has 13 residues. V lost 7 bases to trimming and J lost 0 bases, with 10 bases between them. Germline CDR1 SGDLS, CDR2 YYNGEE. CDR3 sequence reads: CASGGANQETQYF. Written as DNA, the CDR3 is TGTGCCAGCGGTGGGGCAAACCAAGAGACCCAGTACTTC.